The clone carrying this TCR beta chain was counted only a few times. Antigen unknown. Other DNA sequences in this specimen translate into the identical CDR3. Isolated RNA was reverse transcribed in full, so expressed TCRB transcripts were sequenced. Assay used: immunoSEQ multiplex PCR; TCRdb lists only in-frame clones, some missing. The data contain about 390,000 clones, about 10% of them seen just once; the ten biggest clones take up approximately 0.6%. The data were taken from a study of beta chain features in type 1 diabetes. Broader study findings: Since sequencing was performed on cDNA, cells with high TCR expression could be over-represented. Within each of all four CD4+ subsets, Type 1 diabetes patients had TCRB CDR3s that were moderately but significantly shorter.

Trimming cost V 3 bases and J 0 bases, with 5 bases left between them. CDR1 and CDR2 (germline): SGHVS, FQNEAQ. This CDR3 is 13 amino acids long. The sequenced material came from central memory CD4+ T cells from blood. The chain uses TRBV7-8 and TRBJ1-1; D gene uncertain. This clonotype was obtained from a man aged 30 to 45 with type 1 diabetes. CDR3 DNA: TGTGCCAGCAGCTTTTCAGTGAACACTGAAGCTTTCTTT. Amino acids: CASSFSVNTEAFF.